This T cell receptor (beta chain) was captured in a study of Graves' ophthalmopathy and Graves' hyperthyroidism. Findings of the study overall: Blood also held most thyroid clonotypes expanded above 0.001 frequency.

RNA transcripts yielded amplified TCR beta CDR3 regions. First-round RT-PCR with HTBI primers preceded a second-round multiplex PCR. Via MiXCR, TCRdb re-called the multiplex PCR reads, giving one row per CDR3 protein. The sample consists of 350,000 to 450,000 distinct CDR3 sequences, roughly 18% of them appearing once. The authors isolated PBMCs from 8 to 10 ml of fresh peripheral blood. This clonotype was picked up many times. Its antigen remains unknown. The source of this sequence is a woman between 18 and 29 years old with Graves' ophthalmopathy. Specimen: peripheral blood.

The CDR3 sequence is CATSENTQGISYEQYF. CDR3 nucleotide sequence: TGTGCCACCAGTGAAAACACACAGGGGATTTCCTACGAGCAGTACTTC. The chain is built from TRBV24-1 and TRBJ2-7, with TRBD1 matching over 7 bases. Germline V gives CDR1 KGHDR, CDR2 SFDVKD. The V segment lost 4 bases and the J segment 1 base; nucleotides outside the gene matches: 9. The CDR3 runs 16 residues.